The clone carrying this T cell receptor (beta chain) was picked up one time. One end of the junction varies from germline; a read error may be responsible. The sample belongs to a study of OX40 agonist ivuxolimab in advanced cancers. The repertoire was sequenced with immunoSEQ multiplex PCR; TCRdb's copy has only in-frame clones and lacks some. The profile shows tens of thousands of clones, around 80% of them singletons. The CDR3 has 12 residues. The germline V gene encodes CDR1 SGHVS and CDR2 FQNEAQ. The specimen comprised CD4+ or CD8+ T cells sorted from blood, sampled in a trial of the OX40 agonist ivuxolimab. This TCR came from an adult with an advanced solid tumor such as melanoma, head and neck, liver or kidney cancer. The rearrangement links TRBV7-8 to TRBJ1-1, with D perhaps matching TRBD1 (5 bases). The CDR3 loop is CASSLAGIEAFF. The CDR3, as DNA: TGTGCCAGCAGCCTAGCAGGGATAGAAGCTTTCTTT.